The 7 T cell receptor beta chains reported below all come from one sample, sequenced in a study of post-analysis software for immune sequencing data. General observations from the study: Higher frequency in patients than in controls was seen for 5 or 6 TRBV segments, with TRBV5-6, TRBV5-1 and TRBV20-1 among them.

Included in the TCR beta cDNA libraries were unique molecular identifiers. Via MiXCR, TCRdb re-called the PCR reads, giving one row per CDR3 protein. The table lists about 540,000 distinct CDR3 sequences, approximately 31% of them singletons. These receptors' targets are unknown. The specimen sequenced was blood. Receptor source: a girl under 18 with multiple sclerosis.

A note on this clonotype: The CDR3 ends on some other residue instead of the conserved phenylalanine or tryptophan, so this is likely a read error. The chain employs TRBV7-2 and TRBJ2-3, with 9 bases matching TRBD2. The CDR3 spans 18 residues. Germline lookup yields CDR1 SGHTA and CDR2 FQGNSA. Losses at the gene ends were 2 bases for V and 0 bases for J; bases not matched to a gene: 9. The CDR3 protein is CASSLLASGAASTDTQYL. CDR3 nucleotides: TGTGCCAGCAGCTTATTGGCTAGCGGGGCTGCTAGCACAGATACGCAGTATTTG.

This clonotype was recorded a few times. This rearrangement joins TRBV6-1 to TRBJ2-5; D not resolved. Germline CDR1 reads MNHNS; CDR2 reads SASEGT. V lost 6 bases and J 9 bases, leaving 14 bases between the germline ends. The CDR3 spans 12 residues. The CDR3 sequence: CASRGGSRAQYF. As DNA, the CDR3 is TGTGCCAGCAGAGGCGGAAGTCGCGCCCAGTACTTC.

The V call is TRBV20-1, the J call TRBJ2-5; TRBD1 matches 9 bases. The CDR3 contains 16 residues. Germline trimming cut 1 base from V and 4 bases from J; bases unmatched to any gene: 10. Germline V gives CDR1 DFQATT, CDR2 SNEGSKA (reference sequence). The CDR3 coding sequence is TGCAGTGCTAGAGTTCCAGGGGACAGGGCGAGAGAGACCCAGTACTTC. Translating gives CSARVPGDRARETQYF.

Comments on this clonotype: One base away lies a much larger clone, so this may be a sequencing read error. The chain combines TRBV5-8 with TRBJ1-6, with unresolved D. The length of the CDR3 is 13 residues. Germline V lookup: CDR1 SGHTS, CDR2 YDEGEE. CDR3 coding DNA: TGTACCAGCAACTACCTGGAAGGGACACCCCTCCACTTT. Translating it yields CTSNYLEGTPLHF.

The chain is built from TRBV5-1 and TRBJ1-2; the match to TRBD1 covers 8 bases. V was pared by 5 bases and J by 8 bases, with 29 bases of the junction left unmatched. The CDR3 is 20 residues long. Per the germline V gene, CDR1 is SGHRS and CDR2 is YFSETQ. The CDR3 bases are TGCGCCAGCAGGTCTGTCCCTGGAAAGACAGGGGAGGGTGTGAGGAGCGGCTACACCTTC. Amino acids: CASRSVPGKTGEGVRSGYTF.

The sample holds a few counts of this clonotype. The V and J genes are TRBV5-1 and TRBJ2-1; either TRBD1 or TRBD2 may fit D (5 bases each). Trimming took 1 base from V and 7 from J, leaving 12 bases between them. CDR3 length equals 14 residues. Germline lookup yields CDR1 SGHRS and CDR2 YFSETQ. Here the CDR3 reads CASSLRVWGNEQFF. In nucleotides, the CDR3 is TGCGCCAGCAGCTTGAGGGTATGGGGGAATGAGCAGTTCTTC.

This sequence joins TRBV12-3 or TRBV12-4 and TRBJ2-5; 9 bases match TRBD1. The CDR3 consists of 15 residues. With 6 bases clipped from V and 0 bases from J, the junction kept 5 bases outside the gene matches. Here the CDR3 reads CASSSGTGHQETQYF. CDR3 DNA: TGTGCCAGCAGCTCCGGGACAGGGCACCAAGAGACCCAGTACTTC.